The present TCR beta chain was sequenced within a study of early T cells in non-severe SARS-CoV-2 infection. Study at large: RNA in bulk from unsorted whole blood was sequenced, and chains were unpaired.

Regarding the study as a whole: VDJdb matching favored anti-spike CD8 responses, missing private and CD4 specificities.

Germline V CDR1 and CDR2: SGHRS, YFSETQ. The CDR3 has 12 residues. Deletions cut 4 bases from V and 2 bases from J, with 3 bases between. The table lists this clonotype with a few counts. What it binds is unknown. A single record per CDR3 protein comes from TCRdb applying MiXCR to the 5' RACE reads. The table shows nearly 60,000 distinct CDR3 sequences, with roughly 13% occurring only once. The chain combines TRBV5-1 with TRBJ2-2; D unresolved. The sequencing sample was made of whole blood. The TCR was taken from an adult who was a healthcare worker with PCR-confirmed SARS-CoV-2 infection or an uninfected control (not recorded which). Written as DNA, the CDR3 is TGCGCCAGCAGCCTTAACACCGGGGAGCTGTTTTTT. It translates to CASSLNTGELFF.